The TCR delta chain described here comes from a study of Vδ1+ human thymocytes. Study observations and caveats: Approximately 20% of thymic delta-chain sequences were Vdelta2, with few Vdelta3, unlike blood Vdelta1+ controls. Unexpected Vdelta2 sequences could cause misinterpretation of bulk repertoire data. TRG sequences recurred across donors, whereas TRD sequences stayed essentially private. Highly polyclonal TRG and TRD repertoires with Gaussian CDR3 length distributions appeared in thymus.

RNA was extracted from the cells and then reverse transcribed. Multiplex PCR used pooled V-gene forward primers and a constant-region reverse primer to amplify CDR3s. TCRdb fed the multiplex PCR reads into CATT to redo clone calling. The sample records around 56,000 delta-chain clones, roughly 16% being singletons. The sample holds a few counts of this clone. The antigen remains unidentified. The J segment lost 8 bases and the V segment lost 2 bases, leaving 19 bases of the junction unmatched. Germline CDR1 and CDR2: TSWWSYY and QGS. The CDR3 consists of 19 residues. Thymocytes were sorted as CD3+ TCRVdelta1+ TCRVdelta2- after alphabeta T cell depletion.

The receptor was isolated from a girl in the first two years of life who had congenital heart surgery. Material for sequencing was Vdelta1+ gamma-delta thymocytes from the thymus. As for subset: FACS-sorted CD3+ TCRalphabeta- TCRVdelta1+ TCRVdelta2- thymocytes. V and J are TRDV1 and TRDJ1; 11 bases are shared with TRDD3. The CDR3 DNA is TGTGCTCTTGGGGAAGGGCCTCTTACTAGGGACTGGGGGATAATCAAACTCATCTTT. It is translated as CALGEGPLTRDWGIIKLIF.